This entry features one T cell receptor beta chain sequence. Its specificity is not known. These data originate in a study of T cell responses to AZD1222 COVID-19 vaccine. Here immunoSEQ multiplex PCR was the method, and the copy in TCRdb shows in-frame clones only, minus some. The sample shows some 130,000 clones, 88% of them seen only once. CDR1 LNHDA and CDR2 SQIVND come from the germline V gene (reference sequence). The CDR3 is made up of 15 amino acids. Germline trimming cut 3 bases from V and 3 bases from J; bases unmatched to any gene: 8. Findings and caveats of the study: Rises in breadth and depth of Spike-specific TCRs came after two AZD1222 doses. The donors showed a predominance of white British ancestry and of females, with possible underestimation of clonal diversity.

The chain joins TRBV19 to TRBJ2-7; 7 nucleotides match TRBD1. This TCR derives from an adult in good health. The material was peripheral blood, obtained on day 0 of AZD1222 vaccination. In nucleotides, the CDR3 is TGTGCCAGTAGTATTTCCCCGGGACAGAACTACGAGCAGTACTTC. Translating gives CASSISPGQNYEQYF.